The next 20 T cell receptor beta chains were all read from a single sample in a study of response to subunit inactivated influenza vaccine. MiXCR was run by TCRdb on the RT-PCR reads, yielding one entry per CDR3 protein. The sample contains about 700,000 distinct CDR3 sequences, 13% to 15% of which appear only once. The sample was PBMCs from blood, taken roughly 15 days before vaccination. The receptors here all came from a man aged 50-59 years who received an inactivated influenza vaccine.

This clonotype has a handful of counts. The CDR3 loop is CASSVDRGGPAYEQYF. The CDR3 DNA sequence: TGTGCCAGCAGCGTAGATCGGGGAGGCCCGGCCTACGAGCAGTACTTC. J is TRBJ2-7 and V is TRBV9; D perhaps matches TRBD2 (6 bases). This CDR3 has 16 residues. V gave up 0 bases and J gave up 2 bases, with 15 bases separating them. The germline gives CDR1 SGDLS, CDR2 YYNGEE.

The rearrangement uses TRBV5-1 and TRBJ2-5, with D tentatively TRBD2 (5 bases). The V gene lost 7 bases and the J gene lost 4 bases, with 17 bases spanning the gap. CDR3 length: 14 amino acids. Germline V gene lookup returns CDR1 SGHRS and CDR2 YFSETQ. CDR3 sequence reads: CASRSQAAIETQYF. The CDR3 coding sequence is TGCGCCAGCCGTTCCCAAGCGGCAATAGAGACCCAGTACTTC.

The genes are TRBV11-1 and TRBJ2-1, with D tentatively TRBD2 (6 bases). This CDR3 has 14 amino acids. Germline loops: CDR1 SGHAT, CDR2 FQDESV (reference sequence). The ends were cut back, 4 bases at V and 9 bases at J, with 16 bases in the middle. The CDR3 spells CASSWAGLGTEQFF. The DNA for the CDR3 is TGTGCCAGCAGCTGGGCGGGGCTAGGAACTGAGCAGTTCTTC.

This clonotype came up a few times. J is TRBJ1-2 and V is TRBV4-3; 7 nucleotides match TRBD1. The CDR3 runs to 15 residues. V gave up 4 bases and J gave up 8 bases; unmatched junction bases: 13. Germline V lookup: CDR1 LGHNA, CDR2 YSLEER. The CDR3 nucleotides read TGCGCCAGCAGCCCCGCAGACAGGGTAGTGAGCGGCTACACCTTC. This codes for CASSPADRVVSGYTF.

In its sample, this clonotype was seen many times. This chain uses TRBV28 with TRBJ1-6, with D possibly TRBD1 on 5 matching bases. This CDR3 region has 12 residues. V dropped 4 bases and J dropped 8 bases, with 6 bases sitting between them. The V gene's germline CDR1 is MDHEN and CDR2 SYDVKM. The CDR3 reads CASSSQDSPLHF. CDR3 nucleotides: TGTGCCAGCAGTTCACAGGATTCACCCCTCCACTTT.

Ten or more counts support this clonotype. The chain links TRBV7-6 to TRBJ2-7, with D possibly called TRBD1 or TRBD2 (5 bases each). V was shortened by 4 bases and J by 2 bases, with 18 bases between the two germline ends. The CDR3 is 16 residues long. Looked up from germline, CDR1 is SGHVS and CDR2 is FNYEAQ. The CDR3 protein is CASSSRTGTPTYEQYF. Here the CDR3 DNA reads TGTGCCAGCAGCTCCCGGACCGGGACCCCGACCTACGAGCAGTACTTC. The full variable domain, completed using reference TRBV7-6 and TRBJ2-7, is GAGVSQSPRYKVTKRGQDVALRCDPISGHVSLYWYRQALGQGPEFLTYFNYEAQQDKSGLPNDRFSAERPEGSISTLTIQRTEQRDSAMYRCASSSRTGTPTYEQYFGPGTRLTVT.

There are many counts of this clonotype. The chain recombines TRBV12-3 or TRBV12-4 with TRBJ1-1, with no clear D. The CDR3 is 11 residues long. The V gene lost 1 base and the J gene lost 9 bases, with 6 bases spanning the gap. The CDR3: CASSLDKKAFF. The CDR3 DNA sequence: TGTGCCAGCAGTTTAGACAAGAAAGCTTTCTTT.

This clonotype has more than one count but fewer than ten. The chain joins TRBV28 to TRBJ2-7; D unclear. The CDR3 is made up of 17 amino acids. V gave up 3 bases and J gave up 0 bases, with 18 bases separating them. Germline V lookup: CDR1 MDHEN, CDR2 SYDVKM. CDR3 bases: TGTGCCAGCAGTTTTCTCCAAGACGTCTCGAGCTCCTACGAGCAGTACTTC. Its translation is CASSFLQDVSSSYEQYF.

This clonotype was picked up a small number of times. V usage is TRBV12-3 or TRBV12-4 and J usage is TRBJ2-1; 8 bases align to TRBD2. The CDR3 spans 15 residues. Trimming removed 1 base from V and 4 bases from J; junction bases left unmatched: 3. Here the CDR3 reads CASSLVAGRYNEQFF. DNA for the CDR3: TGTGCCAGCAGTTTAGTAGCGGGGAGGTACAATGAGCAGTTCTTC.

The chain uses TRBV12-3 or TRBV12-4 and TRBJ2-7, with 11 bases lining up with TRBD2. Losses at the gene ends were 0 bases for V and 2 bases for J; bases not matched to a gene: 6. This CDR3 spans 17 amino acids. The CDR3 DNA is TGTGCCAGCAGTTTAGCTTTGACTAGCGGGATGACCTACGAGCAGTACTTC. Translating it yields CASSLALTSGMTYEQYF.

This clonotype has at least ten counts. The chain recombines TRBV6-5 with TRBJ2-4; maybe TRBD2 (5 bases). This CDR3 spans 14 amino acids. With 2 bases removed from V and 5 bases from J, the gap between germline ends came to 10 bases. Germline V gives CDR1 MNHEY, CDR2 SVGAGI. The CDR3 is CASSYTRGENIQYF. In DNA, the CDR3 is TGTGCCAGCAGTTACACCCGGGGTGAAAACATTCAGTACTTC.

V usage is TRBV27 and J usage is TRBJ2-7; D call uncertain. Deletions cut 2 bases from V and 3 bases from J, with 14 bases between. The CDR3 runs 15 residues. Germline CDR1 and CDR2: MNHEY and SMNVEV (reference sequence). The CDR3 sequence is CASSLKPGPFYEQYF. The DNA of the CDR3 is TGTGCCAGCAGTTTAAAGCCCGGGCCATTCTACGAGCAGTACTTC.

The sample holds a few counts of this clonotype. The chain uses TRBV6-5 and TRBJ2-5; D tentatively reads TRBD1 or TRBD2 (5 bases each). Trimming left V 3 bases short and J 4 bases short, with 9 bases between. The CDR3 has 13 amino acids. Per the germline V gene, CDR1 is MNHEY and CDR2 is SVGAGI. The CDR3 nucleotides are TGTGCCAGCAGTTATGTGGGGACAGAGACCCAGTACTTC. Its translation is CASSYVGTETQYF.

V gene TRBV7-2 combines with J gene TRBJ2-3, with D tentatively TRBD2 (5 bases). This CDR3 region has 15 residues. CDR1 SGHTA and CDR2 FQGNSA come from the germline V gene. V was clipped by 5 bases and J by 3 bases, with 15 bases between them. The CDR3 region is CASSPQGPGTDTQYF. The CDR3, as DNA: TGTGCCAGCAGCCCCCAAGGCCCGGGGACAGATACGCAGTATTTT. Full variable domain (missing parts from reference TRBV7-2 and TRBJ2-3): GAGVSQSPSNKVTEKGKDVELRCDPISGHTALYWYRQSLGQGLEFLIYFQGNSAPDKSGLPSDRFSAERTGGSVSTLTIQRTQQEDSAVYLCASSPQGPGTDTQYFGPGTRLTVL.

The sample holds a few counts of this clonotype. The rearrangement uses TRBV24-1 and TRBJ2-7, with 7 bases matching TRBD2. Germline CDR1 and CDR2: KGHDR and SFDVKD. J was trimmed by 2 bases and V by 7 bases; bases with no gene match: 4. The CDR3 totals 13 residues. Here the CDR3 DNA reads TGTGCCACCAGCCCGAGCGGGACCTACGAGCAGTACTTC. Its protein product is CATSPSGTYEQYF.

The chain is built from TRBV6-2 or TRBV6-3 and TRBJ2-1; unclear D gene. The germline V gene has CDR1 MNHEY and CDR2 SVGEGT. Trimming removed 0 bases from V and 1 base from J, with 16 bases in between. The length of the CDR3 is 18 residues. CDR3 nucleotide sequence: TGTGCCAGCAGTTACTCGAGTGGGCCAGGCATATCCTACAATGAGCAGTTCTTC. Protein sequence: CASSYSSGPGISYNEQFF.

This clonotype was seen only a few times. The chain has TRBV20-1 and TRBJ2-1; possibly TRBD2 for D (6 bases). The CDR3 has 14 residues. Trimming stripped 3 bases from V and 4 bases from J, with 13 bases between. Per germline, CDR1 DFQATT and CDR2 SNEGSKA (reference sequence). The CDR3 DNA reads TGCAGTGCTAGCGCGGGACCATCTTACAATGAGCAGTTCTTC. Translation: CSASAGPSYNEQFF.

This chain uses TRBV29-1 with TRBJ2-4; possible D gene TRBD1, 5 bases. Germline V lookup: CDR1 SQVTM, CDR2 ANQGSEA. The ends were cut back, 7 bases at V and 3 bases at J, with 16 bases in the middle. The CDR3 has 14 residues. Here the CDR3 reads CSALQEWSKNIQYF. The CDR3 coding sequence is TGCAGCGCGTTACAGGAATGGAGCAAAAACATTCAGTACTTC.

This clonotype was recorded a few times. Written as DNA, the CDR3 is TGTGCCAGCAGCCATGGGACGGCAGAGCAGTACTTC. Amino acid sequence: CASSHGTAEQYF. The V gene is TRBV3-1, the J gene TRBJ2-7; D is possibly TRBD1 or TRBD2 (5 bases each). Trimming left V 3 bases short and J 7 bases short, with 10 bases between. The CDR3 runs to 12 residues. Germline lookup yields CDR1 LGHDT and CDR2 YNNKEL (reference sequence).

This clonotype was seen ten or more times. The V call is TRBV5-1, the J call TRBJ1-2, with unresolved D. The CDR3 totals 14 residues. CDR1 SGHRS and CDR2 YFSETQ come from the germline V gene. Trimming left V 2 bases short and J 0 bases short, with 8 bases between. For the CDR3, the DNA is TGCGCCAGCAGCTTTACAGACGCTAACTATGGCTACACCTTC. This codes for CASSFTDANYGYTF.